The TCR beta chain described here comes from a study of cytotoxic CD8 clonotypes in ibrutinib-treated CLL. For the study at large: Responses: roughly 25 partial, 2 complete; after median approximately six years, around 14 stayed remitted, 12 progressed.

TCRdb's table, derived via immunoSEQ multiplex PCR, lists solely in-frame clones and lacks some. The sample yields 110,000 to 150,000 clones, roughly three quarters seen once. The CDR3 consists of 14 residues. V lost 2 bases and J 1 base, leaving 8 bases between the germline ends. Germline loops: CDR1 MNHEY, CDR2 SMNVEV (reference sequence). The TCR comes from a human donor with chronic lymphocytic leukemia. The sample in question was PBMCs, obtained after 12 months of ibrutinib treatment. This sequence joins TRBV27 and TRBJ1-1; D remains unclear. The DNA for the CDR3 is TGTGCCAGCAGTTTAATGGGCGGGAACACTGAAGCTTTCTTT. Residues: CASSLMGGNTEAFF.